This TCR beta chain was found in a study of T cell responses to AZD1222 COVID-19 vaccine. Study-level points and caveats: The study reported that nearly half of spike-specific TCRs target unmutated variant regions. Vaccine-associated CD4 TCRs spanned spike, dominant at 160-218 and 743-854. Spike-specific TCR breadth and depth were elevated following two AZD1222 doses. Donors were chiefly white British, with a greater number of females, and clonal diversity was perhaps underestimated.

For this clone: The antigen remains unidentified.

Between the trimmed V and J ends, which lost 1 base and 6 bases, there was a span of 9 bases. There are 13 residues in the CDR3. Germline CDR1 MGHRA, CDR2 YSYEKL. Data came from immunoSEQ multiplex PCR; TCRdb stores just in-frame clones and leaves some out. The data hold about 140,000 clones, with about 91% observed a single time. This sequence was found in an adult in good health. The chain uses TRBV4-1 and TRBJ1-2, with D unresolved. Specimen: peripheral blood, collected on day 0 of AZD1222 vaccination. Here the CDR3 DNA reads TGCGCCAGCAGCCAAGTCTCCGCAGATGGCTACACCTTC. Translated, it gives CASSQVSADGYTF.